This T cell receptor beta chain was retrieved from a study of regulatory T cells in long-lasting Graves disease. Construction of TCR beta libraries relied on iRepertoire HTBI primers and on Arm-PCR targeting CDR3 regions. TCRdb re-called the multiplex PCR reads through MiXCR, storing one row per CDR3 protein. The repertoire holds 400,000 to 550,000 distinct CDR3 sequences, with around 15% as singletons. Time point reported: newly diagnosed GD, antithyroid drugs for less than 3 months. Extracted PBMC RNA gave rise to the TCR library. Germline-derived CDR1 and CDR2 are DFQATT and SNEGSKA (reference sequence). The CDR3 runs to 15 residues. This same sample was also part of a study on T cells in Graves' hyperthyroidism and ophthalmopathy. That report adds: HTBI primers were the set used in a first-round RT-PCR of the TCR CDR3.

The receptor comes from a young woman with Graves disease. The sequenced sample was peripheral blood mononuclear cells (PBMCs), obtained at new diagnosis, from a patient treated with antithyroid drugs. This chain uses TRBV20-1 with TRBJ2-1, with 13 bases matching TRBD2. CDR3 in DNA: TGCAATGCGCTCACTAGCGGGAGGGCCCTCAATGAGCAGTTCTTC. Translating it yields CNALTSGRALNEQFF.